The 17 T cell receptor beta chains below all came from one sample that was sequenced in a study of T cell responses to AZD1222 COVID-19 vaccine. The protocol was immunoSEQ multiplex PCR, while the TCRdb copy is restricted to in-frame clones and leaves out a portion. The table includes around 100,000 clones, about 88% detected once. Sequences were derived from peripheral blood, sampled on day 0 of AZD1222 vaccination. The receptors shown here come from an adult in good health.

V gene TRBV5-3 combines with J gene TRBJ2-1, with D possibly TRBD2 on 6 matching bases. TRBV5-3 is an ORF, with its function uncertain. This CDR3 is 14 amino acids long. V was shortened by 4 bases and J by 7 bases, with 15 bases between the two germline ends. This CDR3 is CARSRGLARNEQFF. The CDR3 DNA is TGTGCCAGAAGCAGGGGACTGGCGAGGAATGAGCAGTTCTTC.

CDR3 DNA sequence: TGTGCCAGCAGTAAAGACATAACCCTATCCTACGAGCAGTACTTC. Protein product: CASSKDITLSYEQYF. The V gene is TRBV27, the J gene TRBJ2-7; D unresolved. This CDR3 contains 15 residues. V dropped 5 bases and J dropped 1 base, with 15 bases sitting between them. Germline V CDR1 and CDR2: MNHEY, SMNVEV (reference sequence).

This rearrangement joins TRBV18 to TRBJ1-2; the D is unclear. Trimming took off 5 bases at V and 6 bases at J, with 13 bases between the two ends. In germline, CDR1 is KGHSH, CDR2 LQKENI. This CDR3 contains 13 residues. The CDR3 DNA reads TGTGCCAGCTCAGACGGCAGAACCAATGGCTACACCTTC. Translated, it gives CASSDGRTNGYTF.

The genes are TRBV11-2 and TRBJ1-5; D gene uncertain. Trimming stripped 2 bases from V and 5 bases from J, with 4 bases between. Germline CDR1 is SGHAT and CDR2 is FQNNGV. This CDR3 contains 12 residues. CDR3 sequence (DNA): TGTGCCAGCAGCTTACTTGATCAGCCCCAGCATTTT. As protein: CASSLLDQPQHF. The full variable domain, with the rest looked up from reference TRBV11-2 and TRBJ1-5, is EAGVAQSPRYKIIEKRQSVAFWCNPISGHATLYWYQQILGQGPKLLIQFQNNGVVDDSQLPKDRFSAERLKGVDSTLKIQPAKLEDSAVYLCASSLLDQPQHFGDGTRLSIL.

This chain joins TRBV6-2 or TRBV6-3 and TRBJ1-3; D unclear. The length of the CDR3 is 15 residues. Deletions cut 5 bases from V and 2 bases from J, with 13 bases between. CDR1 and CDR2 from the germline V gene are MNHEY and SVGEGT. CDR3: CASSTGRRTGNTIYF. In DNA form, the CDR3 reads TGTGCCAGCAGTACTGGACGGAGGACTGGAAACACCATATATTTT.

The chain employs TRBV7-2 and TRBJ2-2, with 7 bases fitting TRBD2. The J segment lost 4 bases and the V segment lost 7 bases, leaving 9 bases of the junction unmatched. This CDR3 contains 15 residues. Germline CDR1 SGHTA, CDR2 FQGNSA. The CDR3 region is CASKTGGELTGELFF. CDR3 coding DNA: TGTGCCAGCAAAACTGGGGGGGAACTCACCGGGGAGCTGTTTTTT. The variable domain in full, completed from reference TRBV7-2 and TRBJ2-2, reads GAGVSQSPSNKVTEKGKDVELRCDPISGHTALYWYRQSLGQGLEFLIYFQGNSAPDKSGLPSDRFSAERTGGSVSTLTIQRTQQEDSAVYLCASKTGGELTGELFFGEGSRLTVL.

The table lists this clone with a few counts. This chain connects TRBV10-3 to TRBJ1-1; D unresolved. Germline CDR1 and CDR2: ENHRY and SYGVKD. V was trimmed by 2 bases and J by 1 base, leaving 8 bases between them. CDR3 length: 14 residues. The CDR3 region is CAISEKEENTEAFF. CDR3 DNA sequence: TGTGCCATCAGTGAGAAGGAGGAGAACACTGAAGCTTTCTTT.

The V gene is TRBV4-2, the J gene TRBJ1-2; 8 positions agree with TRBD1. The germline V gene encodes CDR1 LGHNA and CDR2 YNFKEQ. The CDR3 has 16 amino acids. V trimming: 4 bases; J trimming: 4 bases; junction bases outside the gene matches: 11. The chain's CDR3 is CASSPSRTGLGYGYTF. The CDR3 DNA is TGTGCCAGCAGCCCCTCTCGGACAGGGCTGGGCTATGGCTACACCTTC.

This clone was detected once. The V and J genes are TRBV28 and TRBJ2-1; 10 bases are a match to TRBD2. The CDR3 length is 14 residues. Unmatched junction bases numbered 4, after V lost 6 bases and J lost 5 bases. Germline V gene lookup returns CDR1 MDHEN and CDR2 SYDVKM. In DNA form, the CDR3 reads TGTGCCAGCAGGACTAGCGGGTCTCACAATGAGCAGTTCTTC. As protein: CASRTSGSHNEQFF.

The J gene is TRBJ1-1, the V gene TRBV10-3; no clear D gene. Germline CDR1 and CDR2: ENHRY and SYGVKD. The CDR3 consists of 16 residues. V was trimmed by 6 bases and J by 0 bases, leaving 17 bases between them. CDR3 sequence (DNA): TGTGCCATCAGCGAGGCCCAGAATATTATGAACACTGAAGCTTTCTTT. Translating gives CAISEAQNIMNTEAFF.

The chain employs TRBV6-6 and TRBJ1-2, with D perhaps matching TRBD1 (6 bases). The V gene's germline CDR1 is MNHNY and CDR2 SVGAGI (reference sequence). This CDR3 is built from 15 residues. V was pared by 8 bases and J by 4 bases, with 20 bases between. CDR3 sequence reads: CASVSYSRGFYGYTF. The CDR3, as DNA: TGTGCCAGCGTCTCCTACAGCAGGGGATTCTATGGCTACACCTTC.

The chain has TRBV28 and TRBJ1-5; D is uncertain. The CDR3 is 15 residues long. Germline values: CDR1 MDHEN, CDR2 SYDVKM. V lost 3 bases, J lost 6 bases, and 15 bases lay in between. In nucleotides, the CDR3 is TGTGCCAGCAGTTTCGGTATAGGGCTCGGTCAGCCCCAGCATTTT. Translating it yields CASSFGIGLGQPQHF.

The rearrangement links TRBV4-1 to TRBJ1-1; D might be TRBD1 (5 bases). V lost 1 base to trimming and J lost 4 bases, with 10 bases between them. From germline, CDR1 is MGHRA and CDR2 YSYEKL. The CDR3 consists of 14 residues. CDR3: CASSQGPGATEAFF. The CDR3 DNA reads TGCGCCAGCAGCCAAGGGCCCGGGGCCACTGAAGCTTTCTTT.

V is TRBV9 and J is TRBJ2-2; no definite D call. Germline assignment: CDR1 SGDLS and CDR2 YYNGEE. V was pared by 3 bases and J by 6 bases, with 18 bases between. This CDR3 has 16 residues. The chain's CDR3 is CASSAIHTPNPGELFF. The CDR3, as DNA: TGTGCCAGCAGCGCGATCCACACCCCTAACCCCGGGGAGCTGTTTTTT.

The V gene is TRBV7-8, the J gene TRBJ1-5; TRBD1 aligns across 7 bases. CDR1 and CDR2 (germline): SGHVS, FQNEAQ. With 3 bases clipped from V and 9 bases from J, the junction kept 8 bases outside the gene matches. CDR3 length: 14 amino acids. The chain's CDR3 is CASSFRDSPRPQHF. For the CDR3, the DNA is TGTGCCAGCAGCTTCCGGGACAGCCCTAGGCCCCAGCATTTT. The whole variable domain, filled in from reference TRBV7-8 and TRBJ1-5, reads GAGVSQSPRYKVAKRGQDVALRCDPISGHVSLFWYQQALGQGPEFLTYFQNEAQLDKSGLPSDRFFAERPEGSVSTLKIQRTQQEDSAVYLCASSFRDSPRPQHFGDGTRLSIL.

The chain employs TRBV2 and TRBJ2-2; D gene uncertain. The CDR3 is 17 residues long. Germline lookup yields CDR1 SNHLY and CDR2 FYNNEI. V was cut by 3 bases and J by 0 bases, with 14 bases left in between. Here the CDR3 reads CASSDGARLANTGELFF. For the CDR3, the DNA is TGTGCCAGCAGTGACGGTGCCCGACTTGCGAACACCGGGGAGCTGTTTTTT.

This chain connects TRBV7-2 to TRBJ1-5; D gene unclear. V was shortened by 5 bases and J by 0 bases, with 11 bases between the two germline ends. The germline V gene encodes CDR1 SGHTA and CDR2 FQGNSA. The CDR3 covers 15 residues. The CDR3 nucleotides are TGTGCCAGCAGCCAAACAGCGGTTAGCAATCAGCCCCAGCATTTT. It is translated as CASSQTAVSNQPQHF.